In this sample, the clone carrying this T cell receptor (beta chain) turned up many times. These data originate in a study of T cells in Graves' hyperthyroidism and ophthalmopathy. The CDR3 has 14 amino acids. Between the trimmed V and J ends, which lost 2 bases and 5 bases, there was a span of 10 bases. Amplification of TCR beta CDR3 regions was performed using RNA transcripts as template. The HTBI primer set drove a first-round RT-PCR of the TCR CDR3. MiXCR was run by TCRdb on the multiplex PCR reads, yielding one entry per CDR3 protein. The sample has more than 550,000 distinct CDR3 sequences, roughly 45% seen once; the top ten hold about 7%.

This TCR was sampled from an adult man with Graves' disease, either hyperthyroidism or ophthalmopathy (not recorded which). Sequencing was done on a sample of peripheral blood or thyroid tissue (not recorded which). V gene TRBV12-3 or TRBV12-4 combines with J gene TRBJ1-5, with D possibly matching TRBD1 (5 bases). CDR3 sequence reads: CASSLRDPHQPQHF. CDR3 in DNA: TGTGCCAGCAGTTTACGGGACCCTCATCAGCCCCAGCATTTT.